This T cell receptor beta chain was captured in a study of blood T cell repertoires in COVID-19. Study at large: Whether acute or convalescent, the COVID-19 samples came from the United States, Italy and Spain.

Clones were read by immunoSEQ multiplex PCR, and TCRdb kept only the in-frame ones, dropping some. The data show 100,000 to 150,000 clones, approximately 85% seen once. Seattle's cohort entered during active infection and was followed longitudinally. The CDR3 consists of 15 residues. V lost 4 bases, J lost 6 bases, and 12 bases stayed unmatched. Germline V lookup: CDR1 SGDLS, CDR2 YYNGEE. The source of this sequence is a woman of 80 years or more with COVID-19, enrolled during active disease. The sequencing sample was made of peripheral blood. The chain employs TRBV9 and TRBJ1-1; 7 nucleotides line up with TRBD1. The CDR3 coding sequence is TGTGCCAGCAGCCCGAAGGCCAGGGGGGTCGCTGAAGCTTTCTTT. It encodes CASSPKARGVAEAFF.